These 18 T cell receptor beta chains came from one sample sequenced in a study of blood T cell repertoires in COVID-19. Produced via immunoSEQ multiplex PCR; TCRdb's table is partial and in-frame only. The sample records about 15,000 clones, about 90% being singletons. Sequences were obtained from peripheral blood. These receptors were taken from a man in his sixties with active COVID-19.

Here the CDR3 reads CASSWGGSSGNTIYF. The CDR3 coding sequence is TGTGCCAGCAGCTGGGGGGGAAGCTCTGGAAACACCATATATTTT. This chain uses TRBV7-2 with TRBJ1-3, with TRBD1 as a possible D gene (5 bases). The V end lost 4 bases, the J end lost 0 bases, and 10 bases lay between the germline ends. Per germline, CDR1 SGHTA and CDR2 FQGNSA. The CDR3 covers 15 residues.

This clone has more than one count but fewer than ten. The chain joins TRBV5-5 to TRBJ2-2, with a tentative D call TRBD1 (7 bases). The CDR3 sequence is 20 residues long. Trimming took 0 bases from V and 6 from J, leaving 27 bases between them. Germline V CDR1 and CDR2: SGHKS, YYEKEE (reference sequence). The CDR3 sequence is CASSLVAGQPLPRGAGELFF. DNA of the CDR3: TGTGCCAGCAGCTTGGTGGCGGGACAGCCACTTCCCAGGGGTGCCGGGGAGCTGTTTTTT.

The chain combines TRBV27 with TRBJ1-2; 8 bases map to TRBD1. V was clipped by 5 bases and J by 4 bases; unmatched bases: 9. CDR1 and CDR2 from the germline V gene are MNHEY and SMNVEV (reference sequence). CDR3 size: 15 residues. CDR3: CASSPETGVGYGYTF. CDR3 nucleotides: TGTGCCAGCAGTCCGGAGACAGGGGTGGGCTATGGCTACACCTTC.

V gene TRBV6-5 combines with J gene TRBJ2-1; 11 positions agree with TRBD1. Germline loops: CDR1 MNHEY, CDR2 SVGAGI. The junction had 3 bases not matched to a gene; V was cut back by 0 bases and J by 8 bases. The CDR3 is 15 residues long. The CDR3 DNA follows: TGTGCCAGCAGTTACTCGGGACAGGGGGTCGATGAGCAGTTCTTC. This gives the protein CASSYSGQGVDEQFF.

V usage is TRBV28 and J usage is TRBJ2-1, with 12 bases identical to TRBD2. Germline loops: CDR1 MDHEN, CDR2 SYDVKM. The CDR3 has 15 amino acids. V dropped 5 bases and J dropped 9; count of bases not matched to a gene: 8. The CDR3 bases are TGTGCCAGCAGTACCTCTAGCGGGGGGGCCAGTGAGCAGTTCTTC. It encodes CASSTSSGGASEQFF.

The count of this clone is one. The chain joins TRBV7-7 to TRBJ2-1; weak D call: TRBD2 (6 bases). CDR3 size: 13 residues. From germline, CDR1 is SSHAT and CDR2 FNYEAQ (reference sequence). The V end lost 4 bases, the J end lost 10 bases, and 14 bases lay between the germline ends. The CDR3 region is CASSSMEGGEQFF. The CDR3 nucleotides are TGTGCCAGCAGCTCCATGGAGGGAGGCGAGCAGTTCTTC.

This CDR3 is CASSESQANEQFF. CDR3 nucleotides: TGCGCCAGCAGTGAGTCGCAGGCCAATGAGCAGTTCTTC. The chain is built from TRBV10-1 and TRBJ2-1; D not resolved. The CDR3 spans 13 residues. V gave up 0 bases and J gave up 6 bases, with 6 bases separating them. The germline V gene encodes CDR1 WNHNN and CDR2 SYGVQD (reference sequence).

This clone appeared once. V usage is TRBV18 and J usage is TRBJ2-7; D unresolved. V shed 2 bases and J shed 2 bases, with 13 bases lying between them. CDR3 size: 15 residues. In germline, CDR1 is KGHSH, CDR2 LQKENI. CDR3 in amino acids: CASSPAGFLTYEQYV. CDR3 in DNA: TGTGCCAGCTCACCAGCCGGTTTCCTTACCTACGAGCAGTACGTC.

This sequence joins TRBV18 and TRBJ1-3, with D tentatively TRBD1 (6 bases). The ends were cut back, 3 bases at V and 0 bases at J, with 12 bases in the middle. The CDR3 extends over 16 amino acids. Germline V gene lookup returns CDR1 KGHSH and CDR2 LQKENI. The chain's CDR3 is CASSPIQGNSGNTIYF. DNA for the CDR3: TGTGCCAGCTCACCCATACAGGGCAACTCTGGAAACACCATATATTTT.

The chain recombines TRBV3-1 (or the pseudogene TRBV3-2) with TRBJ1-2; D is uncertain. This CDR3 comprises 13 residues. V dropped 1 base and J dropped 4 bases, with 7 bases sitting between them. CDR1 LGHDT and CDR2 YNNKEL come from the germline V gene (reference sequence). The CDR3 bases are TGTGCCAGCAGCCAAGCCGGGAGCTATGGCTACACCTTC. Protein: CASSQAGSYGYTF.

The chain employs TRBV5-4 and TRBJ2-1; 7 positions agree with TRBD1. This CDR3 has 14 residues. Per germline, CDR1 SGHNT and CDR2 YYREEE (reference sequence). The junction had 7 bases not matched to a gene; V was cut back by 4 bases and J by 6 bases. CDR3 nucleotides: TGTGCCAGCAGCCATAGGGGGCGAGGCAATGAGCAGTTCTTC. Amino acid sequence: CASSHRGRGNEQFF.

V usage is TRBV4-1 and J usage is TRBJ2-4, with 7 bases fitting TRBD1. Losses at the gene ends were 4 bases for V and 0 bases for J; bases not matched to a gene: 6. Germline assignment: CDR1 MGHRA and CDR2 YSYEKL. The CDR3 runs to 16 residues. CDR3 sequence (DNA): TGCGCCAGCAGCCCTGAGGACAGGCTAGCCAAAAACATTCAGTACTTC. Translated: CASSPEDRLAKNIQYF.

The genes are TRBV28 and TRBJ2-1; no reliable D call. The V gene lost 5 bases and the J gene lost 8 bases, with 10 bases spanning the gap. This CDR3 has 12 residues. CDR1 and CDR2 (germline): MDHEN, SYDVKM. DNA of the CDR3: TGTGCCAGCAGTCCTAGTTTGGATGAGCAGTTCTTC. Protein sequence: CASSPSLDEQFF. Combining the CDR3 with reference TRBV28 and TRBJ2-1 gives the whole variable domain DVKVTQSSRYLVKRTGEKVFLECVQDMDHENMFWYRQDPGLGLRLIYFSYDVKMKEKGDIPEGYSVSREKKERFSLILESASTNQTSMYLCASSPSLDEQFFGPGTRLTVL.

V usage is TRBV7-7 and J usage is TRBJ2-5; D gene uncertain. V was shortened by 5 bases and J by 2 bases, with 15 bases between the two germline ends. Germline assignment: CDR1 SSHAT and CDR2 FNYEAQ (reference sequence). The CDR3 runs 15 residues. DNA for the CDR3: TGTGCCAGCAGCCCCCTTACTTTGATTCAAGAGACCCAGTACTTC. This codes for CASSPLTLIQETQYF.

In this sample, this clone turned up once. V and J are TRBV12-5 and TRBJ2-1, with 7 positions matching TRBD2. Unmatched junction bases numbered 2, after V lost 2 bases and J lost 7 bases. CDR1 and CDR2 from the germline V gene are LGHNT and FRNRAP. This CDR3 is built from 13 residues. The CDR3 DNA is TGTGCTAGTGGTTTGCACGGGGGGAATGAGCAGTTCTTC. It translates to CASGLHGGNEQFF.

The chain carries TRBV5-6 and TRBJ1-2; no clear D gene. Germline CDR1 is SGHDT and CDR2 is YYEEEE. Trimming shortened V by 0 bases and J by 11 bases, and 11 bases separated the two germline ends. CDR3 length: 12 residues. CDR3 sequence (DNA): TGTGCCAGCAGCTTGGAACTGCAGAGGTACACCTTC. This codes for CASSLELQRYTF.

The chain couples TRBV5-1 to TRBJ1-3, with D hard to call. Germline V gene data show CDR1 as SGHRS and CDR2 as YFSETQ. Trimming left V 3 bases short and J 0 bases short, with 13 bases between. The CDR3 loop spans 16 amino acids. DNA for the CDR3: TGCGCCAGCAGCTCCGGCGACTCAGACTCTGGAAACACCATATATTTT. Amino acids: CASSSGDSDSGNTIYF.

This chain links TRBV5-1 with TRBJ2-7, with D possibly matching TRBD1 (6 bases). Germline CDR1 is SGHRS and CDR2 is YFSETQ. V lost 4 bases, J lost 4 bases, and 15 bases lay in between. CDR3 size: 14 residues. The CDR3 nucleotides read TGCGCCAGCAGCCCCCACAGGGATAAGTACGAGCAGTACTTC. This gives the protein CASSPHRDKYEQYF. Filled out from reference TRBV5-1 and TRBJ2-7, the complete variable domain reads KAGVTQTPRYLIKTRGQQVTLSCSPISGHRSVSWYQQTPGQGLQFLFEYFSETQRNKGNFPGRFSGRQFSNSRSEMNVSTLELGDSALYLCASSPHRDKYEQYFGPGTRLTVT.